This TCR beta chain originates from a study of T cell changes during pregnancy in multiple sclerosis. The CDR3 loop spans 14 amino acids. CDR1 and CDR2 (germline): LNHDA, SQIVND (reference sequence). V was trimmed by 5 bases and J by 2 bases, leaving 12 bases between them. Some clones are missing from TCRdb's copy, which holds only in-frame ones; the method was immunoSEQ multiplex PCR. The sample consists of some 44,000 clones, about 87% of them appearing once. The clonotype comes from a female donor with multiple sclerosis, enrolled in a pregnancy study. This material consisted of CD4+ T cells from peripheral blood mononuclear cells, taken in the second trimester of pregnancy. This sequence joins TRBV19 and TRBJ2-5, with D possibly TRBD1 on 7 matching bases. The CDR3 reads CASSAGQLQETQYF. The CDR3 DNA sequence: TGTGCCAGTAGTGCGGGACAGCTACAAGAGACCCAGTACTTC.